The 10 T cell receptor beta chains reported below all come from one sample, sequenced in a study of blood T cell repertoires in COVID-19. Only in-frame clones appear in the TCRdb table, and some are missing; sequencing was by immunoSEQ multiplex PCR. The table includes 150,000 to 200,000 clones, 65% to 85% detected once. Material: peripheral blood. The receptor source for this set is an older man with active or convalescent COVID-19.

Here the CDR3 DNA reads TGCGCCAGCAGCCAAACAACCAGGGGCGGAAGCTACACCTTC. Encoded protein: CASSQTTRGGSYTF. The V gene is TRBV4-3, the J gene TRBJ1-2; TRBD1 might be the D (6 bases). The V gene's germline CDR1 is LGHNA and CDR2 YSLEER. V dropped 2 bases and J dropped 9 bases, with 16 bases sitting between them. This CDR3 comprises 14 residues.

The sample holds one count of this clone. This chain links TRBV7-2 with TRBJ2-7; TRBD2 agrees at 8 bases. The V gene's germline CDR1 is SGHTA and CDR2 FQGNSA. The CDR3 runs to 15 residues. V lost 4 bases to trimming and J lost 3 bases; unmatched junction nucleotides: 8. The CDR3 sequence: CASSSSGTRIYEQYF. CDR3 bases: TGTGCCAGCAGCTCCTCCGGGACTAGGATCTACGAGCAGTACTTC.

V gene TRBV4-3 combines with J gene TRBJ1-4, with 8 bases lining up with TRBD1. CDR3 length equals 15 residues. Germline CDR1 and CDR2: LGHNA and YSLEER. V gave up 6 bases and J gave up 5 bases; unmatched junction bases: 8. CDR3 sequence reads: CASSEDRVSNEKLFF. DNA of the CDR3: TGCGCCAGCAGTGAGGACAGGGTTTCAAATGAAAAACTGTTTTTT.

V usage is TRBV7-2 and J usage is TRBJ1-3, with 9 nucleotides matching TRBD1. The CDR3 has 16 residues. Germline V gives CDR1 SGHTA, CDR2 FQGNSA. The V gene end was trimmed by 4 bases and the J gene end by 2 bases; junction bases not matched to a gene: 6. Here the CDR3 reads CASSSYGTGTGNTIYF. CDR3 sequence (DNA): TGTGCCAGCAGCTCTTACGGGACAGGGACTGGAAACACCATATATTTT.

The chain combines TRBV3-1 (or the pseudogene TRBV3-2) with TRBJ2-7; 7 nucleotides align to TRBD1. Trimming at V came to 4 bases and at J to 4 bases, leaving 10 bases not matched to a gene. The CDR3 is 15 residues long. Germline CDR1 and CDR2: LGHDT and YNNKEL (reference sequence). The CDR3 loop reads CASSLRQGVGYEQYF. The CDR3 DNA reads as TGTGCCAGCAGCCTAAGACAGGGAGTAGGGTACGAGCAGTACTTC.

The V call is TRBV5-6, the J call TRBJ1-5; D remains ambiguous. With 4 bases removed from V and 4 bases from J, the gap between germline ends came to 24 bases. There are 18 residues in the CDR3. Germline V CDR1 and CDR2: SGHDT, YYEEEE. The CDR3 nucleotides are TGTGCCAGCAGCCTTCGTCGGGCAGGACTCTACCAAAATCAGCCCCAGCATTTT. Protein: CASSLRRAGLYQNQPQHF.

The chain is built from TRBV24-1 and TRBJ2-7, with 7 bases that match TRBD1. From germline, CDR1 is KGHDR and CDR2 SFDVKD. With V trimmed by 4 bases and J by 1 base, 9 bases remained unmatched. The CDR3 contains 16 residues. CDR3 coding DNA: TGTGCCACCAGTGACGGGGACAGCTTACTTTCCTACGAGCAGTACTTC. It yields the protein CATSDGDSLLSYEQYF.

The chain couples TRBV27 to TRBJ1-1; D ambiguous. Trimming shortened V by 3 bases and J by 4 bases, and 12 bases separated the two germline ends. The CDR3 length is 14 residues. From germline, CDR1 is MNHEY and CDR2 SMNVEV (reference sequence). The CDR3 DNA reads as TGTGCCAGCAGTTTCGCGGGTTCTGCCACTGAAGCTTTCTTT. Protein sequence: CASSFAGSATEAFF.

The gene calls are TRBV6-6 and TRBJ1-2; D is uncertain. The V end lost 5 bases, the J end lost 4 bases, and 17 bases lay between the germline ends. CDR1 and CDR2 from the germline V gene are MNHNY and SVGAGI (reference sequence). This CDR3 is built from 15 residues. DNA for the CDR3: TGTGCCAGCAGTACCGGGAGCCCTGGGTCCTATGGCTACACCTTC. Its protein product is CASSTGSPGSYGYTF.

The V gene is TRBV6-2 or TRBV6-3, the J gene TRBJ2-2; tentative D call: TRBD1 (6 bases). This CDR3 spans 16 amino acids. Trimming cost V 0 bases and J 7 bases, with 15 bases left between them. Germline CDR1 reads MNHEY; CDR2 reads SVGEGT. CDR3 sequence reads: CASSYSSVEGGGELFF. In DNA, the CDR3 is TGTGCCAGCAGTTACTCGTCGGTCGAAGGGGGCGGGGAGCTGTTTTTT.